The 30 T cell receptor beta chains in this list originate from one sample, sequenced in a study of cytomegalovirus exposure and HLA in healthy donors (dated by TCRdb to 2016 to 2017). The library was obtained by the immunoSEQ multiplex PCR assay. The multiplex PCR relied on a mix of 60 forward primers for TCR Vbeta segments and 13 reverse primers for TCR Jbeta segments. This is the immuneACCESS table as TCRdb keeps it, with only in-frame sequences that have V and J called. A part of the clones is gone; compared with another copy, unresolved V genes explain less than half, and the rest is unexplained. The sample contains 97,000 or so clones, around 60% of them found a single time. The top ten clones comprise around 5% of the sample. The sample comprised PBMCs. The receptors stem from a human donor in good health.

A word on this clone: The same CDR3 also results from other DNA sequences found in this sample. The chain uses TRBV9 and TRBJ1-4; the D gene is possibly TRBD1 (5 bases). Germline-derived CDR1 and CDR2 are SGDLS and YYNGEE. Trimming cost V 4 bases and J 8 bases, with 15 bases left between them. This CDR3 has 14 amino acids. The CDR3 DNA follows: TGTGCCAGCAGCCCCACGGGACTGAGAGAAAAACTGTTTTTT. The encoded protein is CASSPTGLREKLFF. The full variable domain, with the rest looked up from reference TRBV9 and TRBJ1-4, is DSGVTQTPKHLITATGQRVTLRCSPRSGDLSVYWYQQSLDQGLQFLIQYYNGEERAKGNILERFSAQQFPDLHSELNLSSLELGDSALYFCASSPTGLREKLFFGSGTQLSVL.

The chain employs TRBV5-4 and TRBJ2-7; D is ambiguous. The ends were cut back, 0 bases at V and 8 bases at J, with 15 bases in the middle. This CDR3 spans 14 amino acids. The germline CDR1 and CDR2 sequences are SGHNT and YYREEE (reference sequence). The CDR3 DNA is TGTGCCAGCAGCTTGGTAACAGACCTACCCCAGCAGTACTTC. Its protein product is CASSLVTDLPQQYF. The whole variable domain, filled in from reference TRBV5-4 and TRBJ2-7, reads ETGVTQSPTHLIKTRGQQVTLRCSSQSGHNTVSWYQQALGQGPQFIFQYYREEENGRGNFPPRFSGLQFPNYSSELNVNALELDDSALYLCASSLVTDLPQQYFGPGTRLTVT.

The CDR3 sequence is CASSPQTTQRSGRPSPYEQYF. The CDR3 DNA reads as TGTGCCAGCTCACCCCAAACCACTCAGCGGAGCGGGAGGCCCAGCCCCTACGAGCAGTACTTC. The rearrangement uses TRBV18 and TRBJ2-7, with 9 positions matching TRBD2. The CDR3 covers 21 residues. Germline V CDR1 and CDR2: KGHSH, LQKENI. The V and J ends lost 3 bases and 2 bases, in that order; junction bases with no gene match: 23.

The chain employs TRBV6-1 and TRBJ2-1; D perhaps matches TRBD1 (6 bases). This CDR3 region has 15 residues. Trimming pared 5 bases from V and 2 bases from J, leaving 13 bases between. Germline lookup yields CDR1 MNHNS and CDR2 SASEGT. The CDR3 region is CASSLETGPYNEQFF. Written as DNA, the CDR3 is TGTGCCAGCAGTTTGGAGACAGGACCCTACAATGAGCAGTTCTTC.

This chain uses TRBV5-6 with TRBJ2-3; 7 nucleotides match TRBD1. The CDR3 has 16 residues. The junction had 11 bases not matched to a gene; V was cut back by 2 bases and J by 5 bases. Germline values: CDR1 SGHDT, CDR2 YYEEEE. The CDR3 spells CASSFTTGQFGDTQYF. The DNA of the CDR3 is TGTGCCAGCAGCTTTACGACAGGGCAATTCGGAGATACGCAGTATTTT.

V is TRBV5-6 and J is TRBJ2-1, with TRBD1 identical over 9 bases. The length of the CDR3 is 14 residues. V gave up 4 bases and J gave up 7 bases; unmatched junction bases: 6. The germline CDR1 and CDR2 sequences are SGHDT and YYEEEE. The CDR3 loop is CASSRPGTGNEQFF. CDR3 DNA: TGTGCCAGCAGCCGTCCCGGGACAGGGAATGAGCAGTTCTTC.

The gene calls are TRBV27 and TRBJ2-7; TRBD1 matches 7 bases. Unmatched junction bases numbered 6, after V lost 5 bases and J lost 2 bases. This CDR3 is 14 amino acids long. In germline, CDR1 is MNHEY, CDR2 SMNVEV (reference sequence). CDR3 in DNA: TGTGCCAGCAGTCCCCAGACAGGGCCCTACGAGCAGTACTTC. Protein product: CASSPQTGPYEQYF.

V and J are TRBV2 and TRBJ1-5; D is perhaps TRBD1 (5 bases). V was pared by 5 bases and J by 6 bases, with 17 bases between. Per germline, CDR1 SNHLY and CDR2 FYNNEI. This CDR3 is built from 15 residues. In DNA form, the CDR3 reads TGTGCCAGCAGTAAGGACACTGTAGCGGCTCAGCCCCAGCATTTT. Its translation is CASSKDTVAAQPQHF.

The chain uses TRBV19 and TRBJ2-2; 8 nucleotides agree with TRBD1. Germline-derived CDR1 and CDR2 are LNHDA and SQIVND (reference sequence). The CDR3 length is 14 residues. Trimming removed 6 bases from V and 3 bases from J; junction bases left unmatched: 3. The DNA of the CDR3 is TGTGCCAGTAGCTGGACAGGGTACACCGGGGAGCTGTTTTTT. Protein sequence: CASSWTGYTGELFF.

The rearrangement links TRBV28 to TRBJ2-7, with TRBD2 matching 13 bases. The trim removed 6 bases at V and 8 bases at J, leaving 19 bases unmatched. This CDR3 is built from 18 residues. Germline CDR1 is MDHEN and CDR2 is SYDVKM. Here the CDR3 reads CASRQAVSKAGLAGKQYF. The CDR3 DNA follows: TGTGCCAGCAGGCAAGCGGTATCTAAGGCGGGACTAGCGGGGAAGCAGTACTTC.

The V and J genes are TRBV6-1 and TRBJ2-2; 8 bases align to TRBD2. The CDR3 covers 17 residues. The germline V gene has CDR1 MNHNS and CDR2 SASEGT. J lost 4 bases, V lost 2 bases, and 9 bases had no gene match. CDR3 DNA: TGTGCCAGCAGTGAATCCCGGAGCGGGAGTGGCACCGGGGAGCTGTTTTTT. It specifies CASSESRSGSGTGELFF.

CDR3 sequence: CASSQAGTGNSYEQYF. The CDR3 region has the DNA TGCGCCAGCAGCCAAGCCGGGACAGGGAACTCCTACGAGCAGTACTTC. The chain links TRBV4-1 to TRBJ2-7; TRBD1 matches 9 bases. Germline CDR1 is MGHRA and CDR2 is YSYEKL. This CDR3 has 16 amino acids. The J segment lost 0 bases and the V segment lost 1 base, leaving 4 bases of the junction unmatched.

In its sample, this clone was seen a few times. CDR3 nucleotide sequence: TGTGCCAGCAGTGACCTAGCGGGAGGGCCAGATACGCAGTATTTT. This gives the protein CASSDLAGGPDTQYF. The chain links TRBV6-4 to TRBJ2-3, with 12 bases matching TRBD2. Trimming removed 2 bases from V and 4 bases from J; junction bases left unmatched: 1. This CDR3 is 15 amino acids long. Germline V gene lookup returns CDR1 MRHNA and CDR2 SNTAGT.

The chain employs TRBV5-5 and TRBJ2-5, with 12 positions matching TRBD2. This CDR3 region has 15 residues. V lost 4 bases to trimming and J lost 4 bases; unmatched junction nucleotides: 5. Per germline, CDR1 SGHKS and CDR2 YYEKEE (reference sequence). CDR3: CASSPLGLAGETQYF. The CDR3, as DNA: TGTGCCAGCAGCCCGCTGGGACTAGCGGGAGAGACCCAGTACTTC.

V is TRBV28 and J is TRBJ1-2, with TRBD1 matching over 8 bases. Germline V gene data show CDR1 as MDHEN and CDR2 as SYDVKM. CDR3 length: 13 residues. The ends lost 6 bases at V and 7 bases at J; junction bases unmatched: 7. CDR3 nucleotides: TGTGCCAGCAGGCCGACAGGGGTTGTTGGCTACACCTTC. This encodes CASRPTGVVGYTF.

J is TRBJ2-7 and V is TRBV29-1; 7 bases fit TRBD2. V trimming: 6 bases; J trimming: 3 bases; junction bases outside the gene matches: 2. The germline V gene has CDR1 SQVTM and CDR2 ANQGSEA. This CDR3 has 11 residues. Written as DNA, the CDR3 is TGCAGCGTAGCGGGGTACTACGAGCAGTACTTC. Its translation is CSVAGYYEQYF.

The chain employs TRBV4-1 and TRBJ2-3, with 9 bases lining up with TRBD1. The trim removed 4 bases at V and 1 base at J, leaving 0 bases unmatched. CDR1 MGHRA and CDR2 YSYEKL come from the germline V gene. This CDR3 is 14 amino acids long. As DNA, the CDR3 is TGCGCCAGCAGCCGGGACAGGGGCACAGATACGCAGTATTTT. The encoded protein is CASSRDRGTDTQYF.

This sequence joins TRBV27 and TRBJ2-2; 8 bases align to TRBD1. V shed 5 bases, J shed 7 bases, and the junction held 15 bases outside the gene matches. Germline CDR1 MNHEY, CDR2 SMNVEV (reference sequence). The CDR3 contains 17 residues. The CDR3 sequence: CASSPIVWTGLSGELFF. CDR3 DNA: TGTGCCAGCAGTCCTATTGTCTGGACAGGGCTAAGCGGGGAGCTGTTTTTT.

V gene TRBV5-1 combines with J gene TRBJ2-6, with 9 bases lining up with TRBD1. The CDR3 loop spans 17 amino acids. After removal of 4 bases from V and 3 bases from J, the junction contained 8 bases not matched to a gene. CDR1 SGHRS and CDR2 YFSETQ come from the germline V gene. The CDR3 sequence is CASSVSGTGFGANVLTF. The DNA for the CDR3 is TGCGCCAGCAGCGTCTCCGGGACAGGGTTTGGGGCCAACGTCCTGACTTTC. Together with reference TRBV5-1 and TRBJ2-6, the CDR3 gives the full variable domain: KAGVTQTPRYLIKTRGQQVTLSCSPISGHRSVSWYQQTPGQGLQFLFEYFSETQRNKGNFPGRFSGRQFSNSRSEMNVSTLELGDSALYLCASSVSGTGFGANVLTFGAGSRLTVL.

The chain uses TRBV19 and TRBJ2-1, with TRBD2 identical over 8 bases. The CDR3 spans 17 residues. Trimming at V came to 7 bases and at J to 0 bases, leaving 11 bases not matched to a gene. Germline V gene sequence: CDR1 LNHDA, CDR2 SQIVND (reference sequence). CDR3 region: CASKGLAGQSSYNEQFF. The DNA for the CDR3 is TGTGCCAGTAAAGGGCTAGCGGGCCAAAGCTCCTACAATGAGCAGTTCTTC.

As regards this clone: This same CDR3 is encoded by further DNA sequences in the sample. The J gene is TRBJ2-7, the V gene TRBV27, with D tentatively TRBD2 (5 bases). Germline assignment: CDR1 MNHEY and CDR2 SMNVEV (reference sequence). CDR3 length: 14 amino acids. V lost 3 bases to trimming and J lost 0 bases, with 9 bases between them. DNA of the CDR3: TGTGCCAGCAGTTTCGGGGATCGCTCCTACGAGCAGTACTTC. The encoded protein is CASSFGDRSYEQYF.

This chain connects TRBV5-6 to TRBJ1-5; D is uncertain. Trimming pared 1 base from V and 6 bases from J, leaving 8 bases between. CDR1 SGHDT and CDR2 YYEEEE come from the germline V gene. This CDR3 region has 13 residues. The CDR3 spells CASSLSGSQPQHF. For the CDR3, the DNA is TGTGCCAGCAGCTTGTCGGGGAGTCAGCCCCAGCATTTT. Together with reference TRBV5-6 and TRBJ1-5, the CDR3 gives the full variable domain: DAGVTQSPTHLIKTRGQQVTLRCSPKSGHDTVSWYQQALGQGPQFIFQYYEEEERQRGNFPDRFSGHQFPNYSSELNVNALLLGDSALYLCASSLSGSQPQHFGDGTRLSIL.

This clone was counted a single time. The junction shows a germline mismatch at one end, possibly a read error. CDR3 region: CASGFAGSSYEQYF. The CDR3 DNA reads as TGTGCCAGCGGCTTTGCGGGGAGCTCCTACGAGCAGTACTTC. The chain couples TRBV7-9 to TRBJ2-7, with a possible D match to TRBD2 (6 bases). Germline CDR1 reads SEHNR; CDR2 reads FQNEAQ (reference sequence). The CDR3 is 14 residues long.

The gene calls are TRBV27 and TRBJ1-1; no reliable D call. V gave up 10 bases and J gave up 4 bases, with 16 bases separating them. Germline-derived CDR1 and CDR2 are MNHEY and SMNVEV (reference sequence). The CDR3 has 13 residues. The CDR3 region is CATQSRGGTEAFF. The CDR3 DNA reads TGTGCCACACAATCGCGAGGAGGCACTGAAGCTTTCTTT.

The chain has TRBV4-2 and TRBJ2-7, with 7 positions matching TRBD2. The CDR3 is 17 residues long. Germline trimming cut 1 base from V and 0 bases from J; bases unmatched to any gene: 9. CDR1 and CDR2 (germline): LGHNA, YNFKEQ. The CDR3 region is CASSQVNSGTISYEQYF. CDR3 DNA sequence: TGTGCCAGCAGCCAAGTAAATTCCGGGACTATCTCCTACGAGCAGTACTTC.

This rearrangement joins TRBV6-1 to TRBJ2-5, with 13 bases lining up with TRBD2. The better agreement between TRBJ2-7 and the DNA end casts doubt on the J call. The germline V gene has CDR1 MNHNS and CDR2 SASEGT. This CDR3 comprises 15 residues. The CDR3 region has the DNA TGTGCCAGCAGCCGGACTAGCGGGAGCTCCTACGAGCAGTACTTC. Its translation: CASSRTSGSSYEQYF.

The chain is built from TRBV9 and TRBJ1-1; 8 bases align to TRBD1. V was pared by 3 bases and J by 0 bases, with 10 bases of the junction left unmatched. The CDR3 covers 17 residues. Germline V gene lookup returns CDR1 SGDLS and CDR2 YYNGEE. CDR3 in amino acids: CASSADRVAGMNTEAFF. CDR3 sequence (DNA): TGTGCCAGCAGCGCGGACAGGGTGGCGGGAATGAACACTGAAGCTTTCTTT.

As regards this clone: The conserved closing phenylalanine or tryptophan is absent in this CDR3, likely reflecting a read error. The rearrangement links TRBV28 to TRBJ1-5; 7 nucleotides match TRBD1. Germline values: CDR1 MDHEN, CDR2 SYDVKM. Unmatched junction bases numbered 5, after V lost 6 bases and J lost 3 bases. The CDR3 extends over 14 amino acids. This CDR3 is CASSRQGDNQPQHL. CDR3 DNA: TGTGCCAGCAGCCGACAGGGAGACAATCAGCCCCAGCATCTT.

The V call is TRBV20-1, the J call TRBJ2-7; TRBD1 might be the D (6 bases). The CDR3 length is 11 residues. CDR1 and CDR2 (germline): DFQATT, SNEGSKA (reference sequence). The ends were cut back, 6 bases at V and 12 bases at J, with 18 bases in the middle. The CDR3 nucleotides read TGCAGTGCCCCCCGCGGGCAGGGGTTGTACTTC. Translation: CSAPRGQGLYF.

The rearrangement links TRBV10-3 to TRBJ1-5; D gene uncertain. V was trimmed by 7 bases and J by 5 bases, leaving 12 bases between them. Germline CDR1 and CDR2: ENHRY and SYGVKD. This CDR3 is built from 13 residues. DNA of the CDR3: TGTGCCATCAAGGAGGCAGATTATCAGCCCCAGCATTTT. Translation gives CAIKEADYQPQHF.